Listed below are T cell receptor beta chains from one sample, sequenced in a study of regulatory T cells in long-lasting Graves disease. One entry per CDR3 protein results from TCRdb running MiXCR on the multiplex PCR reads. The sample carries approximately 460,000 distinct CDR3 sequences, 16% recorded once. These data were also filed under a second study, of T cells in Graves' hyperthyroidism and ophthalmopathy.

Sequenced material: peripheral blood mononuclear cells (PBMCs), taken at new diagnosis, from a patient treated with antithyroid drugs. These TCRs come from a woman aged 25-40 years with Graves disease. The CDR3 runs from the conserved cysteine through the conserved F or W. D genes are given only for firm matches. Clone sizes are given selectively: once, few, many, or a class where the clone is expanded.

length	D	V	size	J	CDR3	DNA
19	TRBD1	TRBV7-2	NA	TRBJ1-1	CASSQKGGQGWMSNTEAFF	TGTGCCAGCAGCCAGAAGGGCGGACAGGGGTGGATGTCGAACACTGAAGCTTTCTTT
15	TRBD2	TRBV20-1	many	TRBJ2-7	CSAREGLAGAYEQYF	TGCAGTGCTAGAGAAGGACTAGCGGGAGCCTACGAGCAGTACTTC
15	TRBD1	TRBV15	few	TRBJ1-5	CATSLDRGVNQPQHF	TGTGCCACCAGCCTAGACAGGGGAGTGAATCAGCCCCAGCATTTT
14	TRBD2	TRBV5-1	many	TRBJ2-1	CASTRGLANNEQFF	TGCGCCAGCACTCGCGGACTAGCGAACAATGAGCAGTTCTTC
14	TRBD1	TRBV7-7	NA	TRBJ2-2	CASSTDRGTGELFF	TGTGCTAGCAGCACGGACAGGGGAACCGGGGAGCTGTTTTTT
16	NA	TRBV4-1	many	TRBJ2-7	CASSPTLGPPPYEQYF	TGCGCCAGCAGCCCCACCCTAGGACCGCCCCCGTACGAGCAGTACTTC
14	NA	TRBV15	few	TRBJ1-6	CATGTTRGNSPLHF	TGTGCCACCGGAACAACCCGAGGGAATTCACCCCTCCACTTT
14	NA	TRBV6-2/TRBV6-3	few	TRBJ1-1	CASSPDTMNTEAFF	TGTGCCAGCAGTCCCGACACCATGAACACTGAAGCTTTCTTT
12	NA	TRBV12-3/TRBV12-4	NA	TRBJ1-1	CASRWGQTEAFF	TGTGCCAGCAGGTGGGGACAAACCGAAGCTTTCTTT
12	NA	TRBV10-3	NA	TRBJ1-5	CAISAANQPQHF	TGTGCCATCAGTGCTGCCAATCAGCCCCAGCATTTT
13	NA	TRBV28	many	TRBJ1-5	CASTPGPDQPQHF	TGTGCCAGCACCCCGGGACCCGACCAGCCCCAGCATTTT
15	TRBD2	TRBV27	few	TRBJ2-7	CASSSALAGDYEQYF	TGTGCCAGCAGTTCGGCGTTAGCGGGGGACTACGAGCAGTACTTC
12	TRBD1	TRBV28	many	TRBJ1-1	CAIITGTGVFFF	TGTGCCATAATAACCGGGACAGGGGTATTTTTCTTT
13	NA	TRBV3-1	many	TRBJ2-7	CASSQDGPYEQYF	TGTGCCAGCAGCCAAGACGGTCCCTACGAGCAGTACTTC
13	NA	TRBV7-2	many	TRBJ2-5	CASSLAPGETQYF	TGTGCCAGCAGCTTAGCGCCGGGAGAGACCCAGTACTTC
15	NA	TRBV2	many	TRBJ2-1	CASSEVWGTNNEQFF	TGTGCCAGCAGTGAAGTTTGGGGGACGAACAATGAGCAGTTCTTC
12	NA	TRBV2	many	TRBJ1-2	CASRPGFYGYTF	TGTGCCAGCAGGCCGGGGTTCTATGGCTACACCTTC
14	NA	TRBV20-1	few	TRBJ1-4	CSARDRGDPEKLFF	TGCAGTGCTAGAGATCGGGGGGATCCCGAAAAACTGTTTTTT
19	TRBD2	TRBV12-3/TRBV12-4	many	TRBJ2-1	CASSSRRLAGLSSYNEQFF	TGTGCCAGCAGTTCGAGGAGGCTAGCGGGACTCAGCTCCTACAATGAGCAGTTCTTC
15	TRBD2	TRBV18	many	TRBJ2-1	CASSPGLNSYNEQFF	TGTGCCAGCTCACCGGGACTAAACTCCTACAATGAGCAGTTCTTC
16	TRBD2	TRBV6-2/TRBV6-3	NA	TRBJ2-2	CASMDYSGRGTGELFF	TGTGCCAGCATGGATTATAGCGGGCGTGGGACCGGGGAGCTGTTTTTT
19	TRBD1	TRBV7-2	NA	TRBJ1-3	CASSLAGQLISGPRNTIYF	TGTGCCAGCAGCTTAGCGGGACAGCTGATTTCTGGGCCTAGAAACACCATATATTTT
14	NA	TRBV3-1	many	TRBJ2-2	CASMERVNTGELFF	TGTGCCAGCATGGAGCGGGTGAACACCGGGGAGCTGTTTTTT
12	NA	TRBV20-1	many	TRBJ2-7	CSASPTEYEQYF	TGCAGTGCTAGCCCGACAGAGTACGAGCAGTACTTC
15	TRBD1	TRBV7-8	many	TRBJ2-7	CASSLEGTGTYEQYF	TGTGCCAGCAGCTTAGAAGGGACAGGGACCTACGAGCAGTACTTC
13	NA	TRBV27	few	TRBJ2-4	CASSWTDRDIQYF	TGTGCCAGCAGCTGGACAGATCGGGACATTCAGTACTTC
14	NA	TRBV7-2	many	TRBJ2-7	CASSLGPHSAEQYF	TGTGCCAGCAGCTTAGGTCCGCACTCTGCCGAGCAGTACTTC
17	TRBD2	TRBV28	NA	TRBJ2-5	CASSLFVTSGAQETQYF	TGTGCCAGCAGTTTATTTGTGACTAGCGGGGCACAAGAGACCCAGTACTTC
15	NA	TRBV4-2	many	TRBJ2-7	CASSQEDRPNYEQYF	TGTGCCAGCAGCCAAGAGGACAGACCTAATTACGAGCAGTACTTC
15	TRBD1	TRBV29-1	NA	TRBJ1-1	CSVLGQGAANTEAFF	TGCAGCGTGCTGGGACAGGGGGCGGCGAACACTGAAGCTTTCTTT
17	NA	TRBV6-2/TRBV6-3	NA	TRBJ1-3	CASRDLGGTTSGNTIYF	TGTGCCAGCAGAGACCTCGGGGGCACTACCTCTGGAAACACCATATATTTT
14	TRBD1	TRBV14	few	TRBJ1-1	CASSPTPGQGLSFF	TGTGCCAGCAGCCCAACACCGGGACAGGGGTTATCTTTCTTT
16	NA	TRBV10-3	NA	TRBJ2-4	CAISDSSSLAKNIQYF	TGTGCCATCAGTGATAGTAGTAGTTTGGCCAAAAACATTCAGTACTTC
13	NA	TRBV3-1	many	TRBJ1-1	CASSPSLNTEAFF	TGTGCCAGCAGCCCTAGCCTGAACACTGAAGCTTTCTTT
14	NA	TRBV19	few	TRBJ2-7	CASRPARHSYEQYF	TGTGCCAGTAGACCCGCCCGGCACTCCTACGAGCAGTACTTC
14	TRBD2	TRBV28	many	TRBJ2-1	CASSLLSSGYEQFF	TGTGCCAGCAGTTTGCTCTCTAGCGGTTATGAGCAGTTCTTC
14	TRBD1	TRBV6-1	many	TRBJ1-6	CASISGQGDSPLHF	TGTGCCAGCATCTCGGGACAGGGGGATTCACCCCTCCACTTT
19	TRBD2	TRBV5-6	few	TRBJ2-3	CASSSPGLAGGDLTDTQYF	TGTGCCAGCAGCTCGCCGGGACTAGCGGGAGGGGACCTCACAGATACGCAGTATTTT
13	NA	TRBV11-2	many	TRBJ2-3	CASSLVSGDTQYF	TGTGCCAGCAGCTTAGTGAGCGGGGATACGCAGTATTTT
15	TRBD2	TRBV12-3/TRBV12-4	many	TRBJ2-1	CASSFFPSGYNEQFF	TGTGCCAGCAGTTTCTTCCCTAGCGGCTACAATGAGCAGTTCTTC
17	NA	TRBV7-8	few	TRBJ1-4	CASSSRISPVNEEKLFF	TGTGCCAGCAGCTCCAGGATTTCGCCGGTTAATGAAGAAAAACTGTTTTTT
15	NA	TRBV5-1	many	TRBJ1-2	CASSHYAGREYGYTF	TGCGCCAGCAGCCACTATGCGGGCAGGGAATATGGCTACACCTTC
16	TRBD2	TRBV29-1	NA	TRBJ2-1	CSVDRLAGGGLGEQFF	TGCAGCGTTGACCGACTAGCGGGAGGTGGCTTGGGTGAGCAGTTCTTC
13	TRBD1	TRBV5-1	many	TRBJ1-1	CASRDRQGTEAFF	TGCGCCAGCAGGGATAGACAGGGGACTGAAGCTTTCTTT
13	NA	TRBV15	few	TRBJ2-1	CATAADFSNEQFF	TGTGCCACTGCGGCGGACTTTAGCAATGAGCAGTTCTTC
16	NA	TRBV4-3	many	TRBJ1-2	CASSQEIPVWSYGYTF	TGCGCCAGCAGCCAAGAAATCCCGGTTTGGAGCTATGGCTACACCTTC